These 32 T cell receptor beta chains were all obtained from the same sample, sequenced in a study of shared clonotypes between healthy human individuals. Assay: immunoSEQ multiplex PCR; the TCRdb copy retains only in-frame clones and omits some. The data hold 950,000 to 1,300,000 clones, with approximately 76% observed a single time. The sequenced sample consisted of memory CD4+ T cells sorted from blood. Subset of the sample: CD45RA-negative fraction. The origin of the receptors is a man aged 18-30 years in good health.

This clone was found a few times. The chain carries TRBV29-1 and TRBJ2-3; unclear D gene. Trimming stripped 3 bases from V and 6 bases from J, with 7 bases between. The germline CDR1 and CDR2 sequences are SQVTM and ANQGSEA. The CDR3 extends over 11 amino acids. For the CDR3, the DNA is TGCAGCGTTGAGATCCGGGATACGCAGTATTTT. This encodes CSVEIRDTQYF.

The chain carries TRBV5-1 and TRBJ2-5, with D uncertain. Per the germline V gene, CDR1 is SGHRS and CDR2 is YFSETQ. Deletions cut 5 bases from V and 3 bases from J, with 5 bases between. The CDR3 extends over 11 amino acids. CDR3 residues: CASRLKETQYF. CDR3 sequence (DNA): TGCGCCAGCAGACTAAAAGAGACCCAGTACTTC.

J is TRBJ1-1 and V is TRBV6-6; a possible D gene is TRBD1 (6 bases). V was cut by 6 bases and J by 1 base, with 12 bases left in between. The CDR3 contains 14 residues. Germline V gene sequence: CDR1 MNHNY, CDR2 SVGAGI (reference sequence). CDR3 DNA sequence: TGTGCCAGCAGCCGCATGGGGGCGAACACTGAAGCTTTCTTT. It translates to CASSRMGANTEAFF.

The chain links TRBV9 to TRBJ2-7, with 11 bases lining up with TRBD1. The junction had 5 bases not matched to a gene; V was cut back by 1 base and J by 5 bases. The CDR3 is 15 residues long. Germline assignment: CDR1 SGDLS and CDR2 YYNGEE. CDR3 sequence: CASSVRTGGRDEQYF. As DNA, the CDR3 is TGTGCCAGCAGCGTAAGGACAGGGGGCAGGGACGAGCAGTACTTC.

J is TRBJ2-3 and V is TRBV5-4; 9 bases are shared with TRBD1. The V gene's germline CDR1 is SGHNT and CDR2 YYREEE (reference sequence). The trim removed 4 bases at V and 4 bases at J, leaving 13 bases unmatched. The CDR3 length is 17 residues. The CDR3, as DNA: TGTGCCAGCAGCCTGGGGCTGGGACAGGGAGCGGCAGATACGCAGTATTTT. Protein sequence: CASSLGLGQGAADTQYF.

The chain uses TRBV2 and TRBJ2-1; TRBD2 matches 14 bases. This CDR3 region has 15 residues. Trimming removed 4 bases from V and 9 bases from J; junction bases left unmatched: 5. The germline CDR1 and CDR2 sequences are SNHLY and FYNNEI. The CDR3 here is CASSVTSGGAGEQFF. CDR3 sequence (DNA): TGTGCCAGCAGTGTGACTAGCGGGGGGGCTGGTGAGCAGTTCTTC.

This clone was picked up a small number of times. This chain uses TRBV29-1 with TRBJ2-1; the D is unclear. The germline CDR1 and CDR2 sequences are SQVTM and ANQGSEA. Deletions cut 5 bases from V and 5 bases from J, with 7 bases between. The CDR3 extends over 11 amino acids. In DNA form, the CDR3 reads TGCAGCGTTAGCAGCCACAATGAGCAGTTCTTC. Protein: CSVSSHNEQFF.

The gene calls are TRBV5-1 and TRBJ2-5, with TRBD2 identical over 7 bases. The CDR3 extends over 15 amino acids. The V and J ends lost 0 bases and 5 bases, in that order; junction bases with no gene match: 7. Germline CDR1 SGHRS, CDR2 YFSETQ. As DNA, the CDR3 is TGCGCCAGCAGCTTGGAGCCCATGGGAGGGGAGACCCAGTACTTC. Translation: CASSLEPMGGETQYF.

The chain couples TRBV18 to TRBJ1-2; unclear D gene. Trimming removed 2 bases from V and 4 bases from J, with 11 bases in between. The CDR3 contains 14 residues. In germline, CDR1 is KGHSH, CDR2 LQKENI. The DNA of the CDR3 is TGTGCCAGCTCACCAACCGTCAGCTTCTATGGCTACACCTTC. It encodes CASSPTVSFYGYTF.

This clone was recorded a few times. This sample also contains other DNA sequences that code for the same CDR3. Here the CDR3 reads CASSQGGGTTNEKLFF. Here the CDR3 DNA reads TGCGCCAGCAGCCAAGGTGGGGGTACAACTAATGAAAAACTGTTTTTT. The gene calls are TRBV4-3 and TRBJ1-4, with D tentatively TRBD1 (5 bases). V gave up 1 base and J gave up 0 bases, with 9 bases separating them. Germline values: CDR1 LGHNA, CDR2 YSLEER. The CDR3 is 16 amino acids.

This clone was counted a few times. The gene calls are TRBV2 and TRBJ2-3; maybe TRBD2 (5 bases). The germline gives CDR1 SNHLY, CDR2 FYNNEI. V lost 9 bases to trimming and J lost 2 bases, with 12 bases between them. The CDR3 is 13 amino acids. As DNA, the CDR3 is TGTGCCAGTTCAATGGAGGCCACAGATACGCAGTATTTT. It translates to CASSMEATDTQYF.

This clone has only one observation. The chain uses TRBV7-9 and TRBJ1-1; tentatively, D is TRBD1 (6 bases). This CDR3 is 16 amino acids long. The V gene's germline CDR1 is SEHNR and CDR2 FQNEAQ (reference sequence). V lost 5 bases to trimming and J lost 1 base, with 17 bases between them. CDR3 residues: CASSRSTPQGNTEAFF. The CDR3 region has the DNA TGTGCCAGCAGCCGAAGCACACCACAGGGGAACACTGAAGCTTTCTTT.

The chain uses TRBV6-5 and TRBJ2-1; no clear D gene. V was pared by 9 bases and J by 5 bases, with 8 bases between. This CDR3 spans 11 amino acids. CDR1 MNHEY and CDR2 SVGAGI come from the germline V gene. The CDR3 spells CASLRDNEQFF. CDR3 in DNA: TGTGCCAGTTTGAGAGACAATGAGCAGTTCTTC.

The chain joins TRBV28 to TRBJ1-5; TRBD1 matches 8 bases. Per the germline V gene, CDR1 is MDHEN and CDR2 is SYDVKM. The CDR3 consists of 15 residues. The V and J ends lost 6 bases and 6 bases, in that order; junction bases with no gene match: 10. CDR3 nucleotide sequence: TGTGCCAGCAGACCTACTGGACAGGGAAGTCAGCCCCAGCATTTT. Translated: CASRPTGQGSQPQHF.

The rearrangement uses TRBV2 and TRBJ1-4; D is unclear. CDR3 length: 15 amino acids. The germline gives CDR1 SNHLY, CDR2 FYNNEI. V lost 1 base to trimming and J lost 0 bases, with 6 bases between them. CDR3 loop: CASSEGGATNEKLFF. CDR3 nucleotide sequence: TGTGCCAGCAGTGAAGGTGGGGCAACTAATGAAAAACTGTTTTTT.

The V and J genes are TRBV4-1 and TRBJ2-5; 7 nucleotides align to TRBD1. CDR1 is MGHRA and CDR2 is YSYEKL in the germline V gene. V lost 1 base to trimming and J lost 5 bases; unmatched junction nucleotides: 4. The CDR3 spans 14 residues. CDR3 in DNA: TGCGCCAGCAGCCAAGTTACAGGGGTGGAGACCCAGTACTTC. It translates to CASSQVTGVETQYF.

For this clone: Just one base apart from a much larger clone, this may be a read error. Other DNA sequences from this sample encode an identical CDR3 as well. The chain is built from TRBV28 and TRBJ2-5; unclear D gene. The CDR3 runs 11 residues. Germline V gene sequence: CDR1 MDHEN, CDR2 SYDVKM. V was trimmed by 2 bases and J by 5 bases, leaving 3 bases between them. The CDR3 DNA follows: TGTGCCAGCAGTTTACGGGAGACCCAGTACTTC. Residues: CASSLRETQYF.

The chain joins TRBV9 to TRBJ2-1; 7 bases agree with TRBD2. CDR3 size: 16 residues. With V trimmed by 4 bases and J by 8 bases, 15 bases remained unmatched. Germline loops: CDR1 SGDLS, CDR2 YYNGEE. The CDR3 region is CASSPLVAAGLDEQFF. The DNA for the CDR3 is TGTGCCAGCAGCCCCTTGGTAGCAGCGGGGCTTGATGAGCAGTTCTTC.

The rearrangement links TRBV28 to TRBJ1-2; TRBD1 is a possible D gene (6 bases). V lost 6 bases, J lost 4 bases, and 15 bases lay in between. CDR1 is MDHEN, CDR2 SYDVKM, per germline. The CDR3 contains 14 residues. The CDR3 sequence: CASRPTTGTYGYTF. The CDR3, as DNA: TGTGCCAGCAGACCCACAACAGGGACCTATGGCTACACCTTC.

A word on this clone: A far larger clone is a single base away, which makes a read error likely. Different DNA sequences within this sample yield the same CDR3. The chain links TRBV5-1 to TRBJ2-5; weak D call: TRBD1 (7 bases). Per the germline V gene, CDR1 is SGHRS and CDR2 is YFSETQ. This CDR3 is built from 13 residues. V was pared by 0 bases and J by 5 bases, with 8 bases between. This chain's CDR3 is CASSLAGGETQYF. CDR3 in DNA: TGCGCCAGCAGCTTGGCAGGGGGGGAGACCCAGTACTTC. Full variable domain (remainder filled in from reference TRBV5-1 and TRBJ2-5): KAGVTQTPRYLIKTRGQQVTLSCSPISGHRSVSWYQQTPGQGLQFLFEYFSETQRNKGNFPGRFSGRQFSNSRSEMNVSTLELGDSALYLCASSLAGGETQYFGPGTRLLVL.

The chain couples TRBV4-3 to TRBJ1-5, with 9 bases identical to TRBD1. CDR1 is LGHNA and CDR2 is YSLEER in the germline V gene. V trimming: 4 bases; J trimming: 4 bases; junction bases outside the gene matches: 5. This CDR3 contains 15 residues. The CDR3 here is CASSRVTGGNQPQHF. The DNA for the CDR3 is TGCGCCAGCAGCCGTGTGACAGGGGGAAATCAGCCCCAGCATTTT.

The CDR3, as DNA: TGTGCCAGCAGCTCCCCCCCTAGCGGGGCCACAGATACGCAGTATTTT. This sequence encodes CASSSPPSGATDTQYF. The gene calls are TRBV5-4 and TRBJ2-3, with 9 bases lining up with TRBD2. Germline loops: CDR1 SGHNT, CDR2 YYREEE (reference sequence). The CDR3 runs to 16 residues. V shed 3 bases and J 2 bases; nucleotides not matched to a gene: 7.

This chain links TRBV5-4 with TRBJ2-2; perhaps TRBD1 as D (6 bases). From germline, CDR1 is SGHNT and CDR2 YYREEE (reference sequence). CDR3 length: 16 residues. V was clipped by 2 bases and J by 1 base, with 12 bases between them. CDR3 amino acids: CASSFGGRGNTGELFF. For the CDR3, the DNA is TGTGCCAGCAGCTTTGGTGGCAGGGGGAACACCGGGGAGCTGTTTTTT.

The genes are TRBV10-1 and TRBJ2-3; 10 nucleotides line up with TRBD2. The CDR3 covers 15 residues. Germline trimming cut 6 bases from V and 4 bases from J; bases unmatched to any gene: 7. The germline CDR1 and CDR2 sequences are WNHNN and SYGVQD (reference sequence). As DNA, the CDR3 is TGCGCCAGCAGCGGTAGCGGGAGGACCCCAGATACGCAGTATTTT. This codes for CASSGSGRTPDTQYF.

The chain couples TRBV7-2 to TRBJ2-2; 7 nucleotides match TRBD2. CDR3 size: 16 residues. Trimming at V came to 8 bases and at J to 6 bases, leaving 15 bases not matched to a gene. Germline loops: CDR1 SGHTA, CDR2 FQGNSA. The CDR3 loop reads CASPASGGINSGELFF. The CDR3 nucleotides are TGTGCCAGCCCCGCCTCGGGGGGTATTAATTCCGGGGAGCTGTTTTTT. The full variable domain, its missing parts supplied by reference TRBV7-2 and TRBJ2-2, is GAGVSQSPSNKVTEKGKDVELRCDPISGHTALYWYRQSLGQGLEFLIYFQGNSAPDKSGLPSDRFSAERTGGSVSTLTIQRTQQEDSAVYLCASPASGGINSGELFFGEGSRLTVL.

V usage is TRBV9 and J usage is TRBJ2-7; 7 nucleotides align to TRBD1. In germline, CDR1 is SGDLS, CDR2 YYNGEE. V lost 4 bases and J lost 0; bases outside the gene matches: 7. The CDR3 spans 15 residues. The CDR3 DNA is TGTGCCAGCAGCCGAAGGGACAGTGTCTCCTACGAGCAGTACTTC. Amino acid sequence: CASSRRDSVSYEQYF.

The rearrangement uses TRBV9 and TRBJ2-5; 8 bases map to TRBD2. This CDR3 region has 15 residues. Germline V gene lookup returns CDR1 SGDLS and CDR2 YYNGEE. The V segment lost 3 bases and the J segment 1 base; nucleotides outside the gene matches: 5. The chain's CDR3 is CASSAGGPAQETQYF. The CDR3 bases are TGTGCCAGCAGCGCGGGGGGGCCGGCCCAAGAGACCCAGTACTTC.

J is TRBJ1-2 and V is TRBV10-2; 11 positions agree with TRBD1. The V gene's germline CDR1 is WSHSY and CDR2 SAAADI. CDR3 length equals 14 residues. J was trimmed by 6 bases and V by 5 bases; bases with no gene match: 5. The CDR3 sequence: CASSKGQGANGYTF. The CDR3 coding sequence is TGCGCCAGCAGTAAAGGACAGGGGGCTAATGGCTACACCTTC.

This clone was found many times. V usage is TRBV7-9 and J usage is TRBJ2-7, with TRBD2 matching 7 bases. V shed 5 bases, J shed 2 bases, and the junction held 12 bases outside the gene matches. From germline, CDR1 is SEHNR and CDR2 FQNEAQ (reference sequence). The CDR3 sequence is 16 residues long. Written as DNA, the CDR3 is TGTGCCAGCAGCCCCCAACAAGCGGGGTCTACCTACGAGCAGTACTTC. Residues: CASSPQQAGSTYEQYF.

The chain couples TRBV18 to TRBJ2-3, with 10 bases aligning to TRBD1. CDR3 length: 15 residues. Germline CDR1 reads KGHSH; CDR2 reads LQKENI. With V trimmed by 3 bases and J by 5 bases, 5 bases remained unmatched. DNA of the CDR3: TGTGCCAGCTCACCCGACAGGGGGCATGGAGATACGCAGTATTTT. It yields the protein CASSPDRGHGDTQYF.

Only a few counts were recorded for this clone. This chain joins TRBV28 and TRBJ2-3, with TRBD2 matching 11 bases. The CDR3 extends over 17 amino acids. Germline values: CDR1 MDHEN, CDR2 SYDVKM. Trimming removed 4 bases from V and 2 bases from J; junction bases left unmatched: 8. CDR3 sequence (DNA): TGTGCCAGCAGTTCTGCCTCTAGCGGGGGGTTCACAGATACGCAGTATTTT. This sequence encodes CASSSASSGGFTDTQYF.

The chain links TRBV14 to TRBJ1-1, with TRBD1 identical over 8 bases. Germline V gives CDR1 SGHDN, CDR2 FVKESK. The V gene end was trimmed by 1 base and the J gene end by 7 bases; junction bases not matched to a gene: 5. The CDR3 length is 14 residues. The CDR3 nucleotides are TGTGCCAGCAGCCAAGGGACAGGGAGAGGTGAAGCTTTCTTT. Protein sequence: CASSQGTGRGEAFF.